This T cell receptor (beta chain) was obtained from a study of blood T cell repertoires in COVID-19. Study-level background: The study drew acute and convalescent COVID-19 samples from the United States, Italy and Spain.

Participants were aged about 18 to 100 years, lived in over 20 US areas, and enrolled virtually. Recovered participants had two consecutive negative NP/OP PCR tests, healthcare professional clearance, or symptom resolution. Generated by immunoSEQ multiplex PCR, the TCRdb table keeps only in-frame clones and is missing some. The table has a few hundred thousand clones, 70% to 90% seen once. Germline CDR1 MDHEN, CDR2 SYDVKM. This CDR3 is built from 19 residues. Trimming removed 1 base at V and 0 bases at J, with 19 bases between. This sequence originates from a woman aged 25 to 45 who had recovered from COVID-19. The V call is TRBV28, the J call TRBJ1-5, with D possibly TRBD1 on 6 matching bases. Sequencing was carried out using PBMCs or T cells enriched from blood (not recorded which). DNA for the CDR3: TGTGCCAGCAGTTTATACAGGGATCTAACACCTAATAGCAATCAGCCCCAGCATTTT. Residues: CASSLYRDLTPNSNQPQHF.